Shown below are 19 T cell receptor beta chains from a single sample sequenced in a study of blood T cell repertoires in COVID-19. Profiled with immunoSEQ multiplex PCR; TCRdb holds only in-frame clones, not every one. In the table there are roughly 170,000 clones, 80% to 90% of which are singletons. Material for sequencing was peripheral blood. Receptor source: a woman aged 18-35 years who had recovered from COVID-19.

This CDR3 is CASSVYTGNTEAFF. DNA for the CDR3: TGTGCCAGCAGCGTATACACGGGGAACACTGAAGCTTTCTTT. The genes are TRBV9 and TRBJ1-1; the D is unclear. Germline loops: CDR1 SGDLS, CDR2 YYNGEE. The V end lost 1 base, the J end lost 1 base, and 8 bases lay between the germline ends. The CDR3 covers 14 residues.

The DNA for the CDR3 is TGTGCCAGCAGTTACGCGGACAGGGTGGAGGCTTTCTTT. This gives the protein CASSYADRVEAFF. The chain joins TRBV6-6 to TRBJ1-1; 8 nucleotides match TRBD1. From germline, CDR1 is MNHNY and CDR2 SVGAGI (reference sequence). The CDR3 runs 13 residues. The ends lost 2 bases at V and 11 bases at J; junction bases unmatched: 7.

The chain uses TRBV4-3 and TRBJ2-1; D is possibly TRBD1 (5 bases). This CDR3 is 17 amino acids long. Germline V gives CDR1 LGHNA, CDR2 YSLEER. The V and J ends lost 0 bases and 2 bases respectively, with 14 bases between them. The CDR3, as DNA: TGCGCCAGCAGCCAAGAGATAGGGGCGACCCCCTACAATGAGCAGTTCTTC. Its protein is CASSQEIGATPYNEQFF.

This chain links TRBV30 with TRBJ2-7, with D possibly matching TRBD1 (5 bases). CDR3 size: 14 residues. In germline, CDR1 is GTSNPN, CDR2 SVGIG (reference sequence). The germline V and J ends were trimmed by 3 bases and 4 bases, with 16 bases remaining between them. CDR3 amino acids: CAWSPRQGGYEQYV. The CDR3 DNA follows: TGTGCCTGGAGCCCCCGGCAGGGTGGGTACGAGCAGTACGTC.

The chain is built from TRBV7-9 and TRBJ2-5, with 7 bases identical to TRBD1. V lost 4 bases to trimming and J lost 4 bases; unmatched junction nucleotides: 12. Germline V gives CDR1 SEHNR, CDR2 FQNEAQ (reference sequence). This CDR3 has 16 amino acids. The CDR3: CASSSWSTGLRETQYF. For the CDR3, the DNA is TGTGCCAGCAGCTCTTGGTCGACAGGGCTCCGAGAGACCCAGTACTTC.

The rearrangement joins TRBV10-3 to TRBJ2-1, with 7 bases identical to TRBD2. Germline CDR1 and CDR2: ENHRY and SYGVKD. V gave up 2 bases and J gave up 0 bases; unmatched junction bases: 7. The CDR3 spans 17 residues. The CDR3 coding sequence is TGTGCCATCAGTGAGGGGGCTAGCGGAAGCTCCTACAATGAGCAGTTCTTC. It specifies CAISEGASGSSYNEQFF.

This clone turned up a few times. The chain carries TRBV7-2 and TRBJ1-5; tentative D call: TRBD1 (5 bases). The CDR3 has 13 residues. V dropped 2 bases and J dropped 7 bases, with 9 bases sitting between them. The germline CDR1 and CDR2 sequences are SGHTA and FQGNSA. CDR3 in DNA: TGTGCCAGCAGCTTATCAGGGCGGCAGCCCCAGCATTTT. As protein: CASSLSGRQPQHF.

The chain recombines TRBV5-4 with TRBJ2-4; 7 bases align to TRBD2. Germline V gives CDR1 SGHNT, CDR2 YYREEE (reference sequence). The CDR3 runs to 15 residues. J was trimmed by 2 bases and V by 3 bases; bases with no gene match: 5. Written as DNA, the CDR3 is TGTGCCAGCAGCTGGGGGGGAGCTTCCAAAAACATTCAGTACTTC. It codes for CASSWGGASKNIQYF.

The V and J genes are TRBV3-1 (or the pseudogene TRBV3-2) and TRBJ1-2; the D gene is possibly TRBD1 (6 bases). Deletions cut 4 bases from V and 7 bases from J, with 10 bases between. This CDR3 contains 12 residues. Germline V gene lookup returns CDR1 LGHDT and CDR2 YNNKEL (reference sequence). CDR3 nucleotide sequence: TGTGCCAGCAGCCCACAGGGAGCTGGCTACACCTTC. Protein product: CASSPQGAGYTF.

The J gene is TRBJ1-2, the V gene TRBV12-3 or TRBV12-4; unclear D gene. This CDR3 spans 13 amino acids. Trimming pared 5 bases from V and 2 bases from J, leaving 9 bases between. DNA for the CDR3: TGTGCCAGCAGTCTCTTACAGAACTATGGCTACACCTTC. It translates to CASSLLQNYGYTF.

This sequence joins TRBV6-5 and TRBJ2-7; 7 positions match TRBD1. Germline CDR1 is MNHEY and CDR2 is SVGAGI. The CDR3 runs 14 residues. The V segment lost 10 bases and the J segment 2 bases; nucleotides outside the gene matches: 11. CDR3 region: CATSGTVRAYEQYV. CDR3 in DNA: TGTGCCACCTCAGGGACAGTGAGGGCCTACGAGCAGTACGTC.

The chain joins TRBV9 to TRBJ1-5; 11 bases agree with TRBD1. Trimming removed 7 bases from V and 1 base from J; junction bases left unmatched: 1. The CDR3 consists of 14 residues. CDR1 is SGDLS, CDR2 YYNGEE, per germline. The CDR3 sequence is CASGQGASNQPQHF. In DNA form, the CDR3 reads TGTGCCAGCGGACAGGGGGCGAGCAATCAGCCCCAGCATTTT.

The chain combines TRBV21-1 with TRBJ2-7; TRBD2 is taken as the D call from the table, unchecked against the DNA. TRBV21-1 is marked as a pseudogene. This CDR3 is built from 18 residues. This chain's CDR3 is CASSKILNEGLAPYEQYV. In DNA, the CDR3 is TGTGCCAGCAGCAAAATCCTGAACGAGGGACTAGCACCCTACGAGCAGTACGTC.

The chain is built from TRBV19 and TRBJ1-1; D perhaps matches TRBD1 (6 bases). V gave up 4 bases and J gave up 4 bases, with 10 bases separating them. This CDR3 region has 13 residues. The germline gives CDR1 LNHDA, CDR2 SQIVND (reference sequence). The CDR3 DNA is TGTGCCAGTAGTAGTACAGGGTTCACTGAAGCTTTCTTT. This encodes CASSSTGFTEAFF. Full variable domain (rest looked up from reference TRBV19 and TRBJ1-1): DGGITQSPKYLFRKEGQNVTLSCEQNLNHDAMYWYRQDPGQGLRLIYYSQIVNDFQKGDIAEGYSVSREKKESFPLTVTSAQKNPTAFYLCASSSTGFTEAFFGQGTRLTVV.

This clone has ten or more counts. The same CDR3 is also encoded by other DNA sequences in this sample. The chain joins TRBV7-3 to TRBJ2-5, with 7 bases matching TRBD2. The CDR3 contains 15 residues. Trimming at V came to 3 bases and at J to 1 base, leaving 5 bases not matched to a gene. Germline V gene sequence: CDR1 SGHTA, CDR2 FQGTGA. CDR3 protein: CASSLGGGGQETQYF. CDR3 nucleotide sequence: TGTGCCAGCAGCTTGGGCGGGGGTGGCCAAGAGACCCAGTACTTC.

The gene calls are TRBV6-2 or TRBV6-3 and TRBJ1-5; 8 bases line up with TRBD1. The V gene end was trimmed by 6 bases and the J gene end by 7 bases; junction bases not matched to a gene: 11. The CDR3 contains 15 residues. Germline lookup yields CDR1 MNHEY and CDR2 SVGEGT. The CDR3 DNA is TGTGCCAGCAGCGATCCTTACAGGGGGAGACAGCCCCAGCATTTT. Its translation: CASSDPYRGRQPQHF.

Here the CDR3 DNA reads TGTGCCAGCAGCCCACCCGGGACAGGGAAAACTAGCGGGGGTCCCTACGAGCAGTACGTC. Its protein is CASSPPGTGKTSGGPYEQYV. The chain carries TRBV3-1 (or the pseudogene TRBV3-2) and TRBJ2-7, with 11 bases identical to TRBD2. CDR1 is LGHDT and CDR2 is YNNKEL in the germline V gene (reference sequence). Losses at the gene ends were 4 bases for V and 2 bases for J; bases not matched to a gene: 19. There are 20 residues in the CDR3.

The chain has TRBV6-5 and TRBJ2-1, with D possibly being TRBD1 (6 bases). CDR1 and CDR2 (germline): MNHEY, SVGAGI. V was clipped by 2 bases and J by 7 bases, with 12 bases between them. The CDR3 has 14 residues. CDR3 residues: CASSYGGIVNEQFF. The CDR3 coding sequence is TGTGCCAGCAGTTACGGGGGCATCGTGAATGAGCAGTTCTTC.

Points on this clone: This sample includes further DNA sequences coding for the same CDR3. The V and J genes are TRBV7-3 and TRBJ1-1; possibly TRBD1 for D (6 bases). V lost 3 bases and J 1 base, leaving 6 bases between the germline ends. Germline values: CDR1 SGHTA, CDR2 FQGTGA. The CDR3 spans 13 residues. The CDR3 coding sequence is TGTGCCAGCAGCTTGACAGGGAACACTGAAGCTTTCTTT. This encodes CASSLTGNTEAFF.